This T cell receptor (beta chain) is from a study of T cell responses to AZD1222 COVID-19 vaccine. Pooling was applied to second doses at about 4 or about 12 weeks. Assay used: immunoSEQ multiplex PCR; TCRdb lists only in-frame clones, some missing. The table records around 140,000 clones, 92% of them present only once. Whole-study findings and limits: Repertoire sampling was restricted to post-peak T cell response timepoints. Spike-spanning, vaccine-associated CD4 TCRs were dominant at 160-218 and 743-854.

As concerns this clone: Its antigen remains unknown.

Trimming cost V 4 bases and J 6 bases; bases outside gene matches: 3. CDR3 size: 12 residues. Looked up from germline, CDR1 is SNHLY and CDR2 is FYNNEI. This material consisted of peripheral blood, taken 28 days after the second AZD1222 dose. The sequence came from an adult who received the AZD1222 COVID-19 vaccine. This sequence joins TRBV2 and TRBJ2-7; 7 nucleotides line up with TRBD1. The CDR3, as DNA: TGTGCCAGCAGTGTACAGGGGTCCGAGCAGTACTTC. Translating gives CASSVQGSEQYF. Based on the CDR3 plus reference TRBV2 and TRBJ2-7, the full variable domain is EPEVTQTPSHQVTQMGQEVILRCVPISNHLYFYWYRQILGQKVEFLVSFYNNEISEKSEIFDDQFSVERPDGSNFTLKIRSTKLEDSAMYFCASSVQGSEQYFGPGTRLTVT.